The source of this T cell receptor (beta chain) is a study of early T cells in non-severe SARS-CoV-2 infection. As for the study in general: The authors sequenced bulk RNA from unsorted whole blood, leaving chains unpaired.

Study results and caveats: A preference for anti-spike CD8 responses marked VDJdb matching, which missed private and CD4 specificities.

V lost 5 bases and J lost 6; bases outside the gene matches: 3. This CDR3 region has 12 residues. Germline V gives CDR1 SQVTM, CDR2 ANQGSEA. This clonotype showed up many times. Its cognate antigen is unknown. The library protocol tagged individual cDNA molecules with unique molecular identifiers. One entry per CDR3 protein, called by TCRdb with MiXCR from the 5' RACE reads. Here the sample spans under 85,000 distinct CDR3 sequences, about 12% being singletons. This chain links TRBV29-1 with TRBJ2-1; 8 bases are shared with TRBD2. The TCR sequence derives from an adult who was a healthcare worker with PCR-confirmed SARS-CoV-2 infection or an uninfected control (not recorded which). Sequencing input: whole blood. This CDR3 is CSVWTSFNEQFF. DNA for the CDR3: TGCAGCGTTTGGACTAGCTTCAATGAGCAGTTCTTC.